Listed below are T cell receptor beta chains from one sample, sequenced in a study of cytomegalovirus exposure and HLA in healthy donors. Only in-frame clones appear in the TCRdb table, and some are missing; sequencing was by immunoSEQ multiplex PCR. The sample lists some 100,000 clones; around 72% were seen once. Sequences were obtained from PBMCs. These TCRs come from a male donor in good health and CMV-seropositive. The CDR3 runs from the conserved cysteine through the conserved F or W. A D gene is named only where the DNA matches it firmly.

CDR3 protein	CDR3 length	D gene	V gene	J gene
CASRKYLAGGNEQFF	15	TRBD2	TRBV12-5	TRBJ2-1
CASSSSEGESYGYTF	15	-	TRBV7-6	TRBJ1-2
CASSLARGGGANTQYF	16	TRBD2	TRBV7-8	TRBJ2-3
CASSLGLAGFYEQYF	15	TRBD2	TRBV7-2	TRBJ2-7
CASSFRTATNEKLFF	15	-	TRBV5-5	TRBJ1-4
CASSQSGGPGEKLFF	15	-	TRBV4-1	TRBJ1-4
CASSRGTNGRTEAFF	15	-	TRBV5-6	TRBJ1-1
CATSLGPRNTEAFF	14	-	TRBV27	TRBJ1-1
CASSEAVVLGPSGANVLTF	19	-	TRBV6-1	TRBJ2-6
CASSPLGGPYEQYF	14	-	TRBV18	TRBJ2-7
CASRGTGLGWDTQYF	15	-	TRBV2	TRBJ2-3
CASSSWTGSHGYTF	14	TRBD1	TRBV7-9	TRBJ1-2
CASSLGRGAWVYGYTF	16	-	TRBV7-9	TRBJ1-2
CASSVGPQETQYF	13	-	TRBV5-4	TRBJ2-5
CASSPDKNTEAFF	13	-	TRBV18	TRBJ1-1
CASSPGAGATQPQHF	15	-	TRBV7-2	TRBJ1-5
CASSQVRGSGGNTIYF	16	-	TRBV4-3	TRBJ1-3
CASSLTDSSNQPQHF	15	-	TRBV7-8	TRBJ1-5